A single sample gave rise to the 20 T cell receptor beta chains below, sequenced in a study of OX40 agonist ivuxolimab in advanced cancers. Data came from immunoSEQ multiplex PCR; TCRdb stores just in-frame clones and leaves some out. The table records approximately 64,000 clones, around 86% of them present only once. Sequenced material: CD4+ or CD8+ T cells sorted from blood, taken in a trial of the OX40 agonist ivuxolimab. The receptors shown here come from an adult with an advanced solid tumor such as melanoma, head and neck, liver or kidney cancer.

This clone came up a few times. The chain couples TRBV7-9 to TRBJ2-5, with D tentatively TRBD1 or TRBD2 (5 bases each). CDR1 SEHNR and CDR2 FQNEAQ come from the germline V gene (reference sequence). The CDR3 covers 16 residues. Trimming cost V 6 bases and J 4 bases, with 21 bases left between them. The CDR3 loop reads CASSLSGPGPLETQYF. The CDR3 bases are TGTGCCAGCAGTTTATCGGGACCTGGTCCCTTAGAGACCCAGTACTTC.

V is TRBV7-2 and J is TRBJ2-5; a weak D match, TRBD2 (7 bases). V was clipped by 0 bases and J by 1 base, with 15 bases between them. CDR3 length: 17 residues. Germline V gives CDR1 SGHTA, CDR2 FQGNSA. The DNA for the CDR3 is TGTGCCAGCAGCTTAGCGGGGTGGCGGGGGCTCCAAGAGACCCAGTACTTC. It codes for CASSLAGWRGLQETQYF.

The rearrangement uses TRBV6-1 and TRBJ1-5; TRBD1 matches 7 bases. Germline assignment: CDR1 MNHNS and CDR2 SASEGT. There are 16 residues in the CDR3. V was clipped by 2 bases and J by 1 base; unmatched bases: 5. The CDR3, as DNA: TGTGCCAGCAGTGAAAGGGGGCCCTTAAGCAATCAGCCCCAGCATTTT. It yields the protein CASSERGPLSNQPQHF.

V gene TRBV6-1 combines with J gene TRBJ2-7; D possibly corresponds to TRBD1 (6 bases). V shed 2 bases and J shed 3 bases, with 8 bases lying between them. CDR3 length: 13 amino acids. Germline CDR1 MNHNS, CDR2 SASEGT. CDR3 DNA sequence: TGTGCCAGCAGTGAACGGGACAACTACGAGCAGTACTTC. This gives the protein CASSERDNYEQYF.

The CDR3 DNA follows: TGTGCCAGCATGGGACGGTCGACCTACGAGCAGTACTTC. It yields the protein CASMGRSTYEQYF. V usage is TRBV2 and J usage is TRBJ2-7; D possibly matches TRBD1 or TRBD2 (5 bases each). The CDR3 totals 13 residues. The V gene lost 7 bases and the J gene lost 2 bases, with 12 bases spanning the gap. Germline V CDR1 and CDR2: SNHLY, FYNNEI.

The chain's CDR3 is CASSVAGTATYEQYF. In nucleotides, the CDR3 is TGTGCCAGCAGCGTAGCCGGGACAGCAACCTACGAGCAGTACTTC. The gene calls are TRBV5-5 and TRBJ2-7, with 7 bases matching TRBD1. Germline V lookup: CDR1 SGHKS, CDR2 YYEKEE (reference sequence). The CDR3 length is 15 residues. The V segment lost 4 bases and the J segment 2 bases; nucleotides outside the gene matches: 9.

This chain uses TRBV4-1 with TRBJ1-5; D ambiguous. V shed 0 bases and J shed 3 bases, with 6 bases lying between them. CDR1 is MGHRA and CDR2 is YSYEKL in the germline V gene. The CDR3 contains 14 residues. DNA for the CDR3: TGCGCCAGCAGCCAAGATGGGCACAATCAGCCCCAGCATTTT. Translation: CASSQDGHNQPQHF.

The chain has TRBV9 and TRBJ2-1, with D unclear. Trimming left V 3 bases short and J 6 bases short, with 10 bases between. There are 13 residues in the CDR3. Germline-derived CDR1 and CDR2 are SGDLS and YYNGEE. The CDR3 DNA reads as TGTGCCAGCAGCGAGGCGTCGACCAATGAGCAGTTCTTC. Its translation is CASSEASTNEQFF.

This chain links TRBV7-9 with TRBJ2-3, with 7 positions matching TRBD1. The CDR3 is 15 residues long. The germline V gene encodes CDR1 SEHNR and CDR2 FQNEAQ (reference sequence). V was clipped by 0 bases and J by 4 bases; unmatched bases: 4. The CDR3 DNA reads as TGTGCCAGCAGCTTAGCGACAGGGATTCCAGATACGCAGTATTTT. Translation gives CASSLATGIPDTQYF.

This chain connects TRBV6-5 to TRBJ1-2; 10 bases map to TRBD1. The CDR3 runs 13 residues. Germline CDR1 is MNHEY and CDR2 is SVGAGI. The trim removed 7 bases at V and 7 bases at J, leaving 6 bases unmatched. CDR3 nucleotides: TGTGCCAGCATCCAGACAGGGGGCTTTGGCTACACCTTC. This gives the protein CASIQTGGFGYTF.

J is TRBJ2-3 and V is TRBV29-1; 7 bases match TRBD2. Trimming at V came to 0 bases and at J to 2 bases, leaving 8 bases not matched to a gene. The length of the CDR3 is 16 residues. Germline-derived CDR1 and CDR2 are SQVTM and ANQGSEA. Here the CDR3 reads CSVEEAWRGTTDTQYF. CDR3 DNA: TGCAGCGTTGAAGAGGCGTGGCGGGGGACCACAGATACGCAGTATTTT.

V gene TRBV5-1 combines with J gene TRBJ1-1, with a tentative D call TRBD1 (5 bases). V lost 1 base and J 1 base, leaving 14 bases between the germline ends. This CDR3 region has 16 residues. Germline V lookup: CDR1 SGHRS, CDR2 YFSETQ. The CDR3 nucleotides read TGCGCCAGCAGCTTGAGCATAATGGGGCGGAACACTGAAGCTTTCTTT. The encoded protein is CASSLSIMGRNTEAFF.

The chain recombines TRBV7-3 with TRBJ2-3; 8 bases are shared with TRBD2. V shed 4 bases, J shed 5 bases, and the junction held 8 bases outside the gene matches. The CDR3 length is 15 residues. Germline V gives CDR1 SGHTA, CDR2 FQGTGA. The CDR3 protein is CASSSSRGEVDTQYF. The CDR3 DNA follows: TGTGCCAGCAGCTCATCGCGGGGGGAGGTAGATACGCAGTATTTT.

V usage is TRBV5-5 and J usage is TRBJ1-6; TRBD1 matches at 7 bases. The CDR3 has 17 residues. Germline V gives CDR1 SGHKS, CDR2 YYEKEE (reference sequence). The V and J ends lost 2 bases and 7 bases, in that order; junction bases with no gene match: 12. The CDR3 loop reads CASSLQGNHQANSPLHF. In nucleotides, the CDR3 is TGTGCCAGCAGCTTACAGGGGAACCATCAGGCAAATTCACCCCTCCACTTT.

The rearrangement joins TRBV4-3 to TRBJ2-1, with D maybe TRBD1 (6 bases). Trimming left V 0 bases short and J 12 bases short, with 21 bases between. This CDR3 is 16 amino acids long. Germline loops: CDR1 LGHNA, CDR2 YSLEER. The CDR3 region is CASSQEGGPAPRGQFF. The CDR3 nucleotides are TGCGCCAGCAGCCAAGAGGGTGGCCCCGCTCCCAGGGGGCAGTTCTTC.

The rearrangement links TRBV5-8 to TRBJ1-5, with D possibly matching TRBD1 (5 bases). V dropped 4 bases and J dropped 3 bases, with 14 bases sitting between them. The CDR3 has 15 residues. Germline CDR1 SGHTS, CDR2 YDEGEE. In nucleotides, the CDR3 is TGTGCCAGCAGCCGCGAGGGCAGGGACAATCAGCCCCAGCATTTT. Its translation: CASSREGRDNQPQHF.

J is TRBJ2-3 and V is TRBV9, with D perhaps TRBD1 (6 bases). Germline V lookup: CDR1 SGDLS, CDR2 YYNGEE. Trimming pared 9 bases from V and 4 bases from J, leaving 18 bases between. This CDR3 comprises 14 residues. The CDR3 sequence: CATWGQSEADTQYF. CDR3 nucleotides: TGTGCCACCTGGGGGCAGTCCGAAGCAGATACGCAGTATTTT.

This clone was observed a handful of times. Written as DNA, the CDR3 is TGTGCCAGCAGCTTAGGGTCGGCAGAGGGAAGGGGTGAGCAGTTCTTC. It translates to CASSLGSAEGRGEQFF. The rearrangement links TRBV7-3 to TRBJ2-1; D is perhaps TRBD1 or TRBD2 (5 bases each). V was pared by 2 bases and J by 9 bases, with 20 bases between. The germline V gene encodes CDR1 SGHTA and CDR2 FQGTGA. This CDR3 is built from 16 residues.

The chain joins TRBV30 to TRBJ2-5; 10 bases line up with TRBD1. CDR3 length equals 14 residues. CDR1 and CDR2 (germline): GTSNPN, SVGIG (reference sequence). The trim removed 1 base at V and 4 bases at J, leaving 3 bases unmatched. For the CDR3, the DNA is TGTGCCTGGAGTGCCGGGACAGGGGCAGAGACCCAGTACTTC. Its protein is CAWSAGTGAETQYF.

The V call is TRBV6-5, the J call TRBJ2-2; tentative D call: TRBD1 (6 bases). The CDR3 runs to 15 residues. CDR1 and CDR2 (germline): MNHEY, SVGAGI. Trimming left V 3 bases short and J 4 bases short, with 12 bases between. CDR3 nucleotides: TGTGCCAGCAGTTATTCACAGGGCGTCACCGGGGAGCTGTTTTTT. Its protein product is CASSYSQGVTGELFF.